The 2 T cell receptor beta chains given below trace back to one sample, sequenced in a study of T cell changes during pregnancy in multiple sclerosis. Some clones are missing from TCRdb's copy, which holds only in-frame ones; the method was immunoSEQ multiplex PCR. In the table there are roughly 35,000 clones, around 93% of which are singletons. Material: CD4+ T cells from peripheral blood mononuclear cells, obtained in the third trimester of pregnancy. The origin of the receptors is a female donor in good health, enrolled as a control in a pregnancy study.

V is TRBV4-1 and J is TRBJ1-2; 8 nucleotides match TRBD1. V dropped 4 bases and J dropped 8; count of bases not matched to a gene: 15. Germline loops: CDR1 MGHRA, CDR2 YSYEKL. This CDR3 spans 16 amino acids. The CDR3 reads CASSPVDRGGLGGYTF. CDR3 sequence (DNA): TGCGCCAGCAGCCCAGTAGACAGGGGAGGCTTGGGGGGCTACACCTTC.

V usage is TRBV4-3 and J usage is TRBJ2-2; TRBD1 is a possible D gene (6 bases). Trimming cost V 2 bases and J 4 bases, with 8 bases left between them. Per germline, CDR1 LGHNA and CDR2 YSLEER. The CDR3 loop spans 14 amino acids. CDR3 coding DNA: TGCGCCAGCAGCCAAAGAGGGGGCACCGGGGAGCTGTTTTTT. Its protein product is CASSQRGGTGELFF.